This TCR beta chain comes out of a study of technical replicates of blood from a few donors. Sequencing used immunoSEQ multiplex PCR; TCRdb keeps in-frame clones, though not all of them. The table has over 70,000 clones, approximately 97% seen once; the top ten hold roughly 0.21%. The V gene lost 4 bases and the J gene lost 6 bases, with 12 bases spanning the gap. The CDR3 spans 13 residues. In germline, CDR1 is SEHNR, CDR2 FQNEAQ (reference sequence). The sequenced material came from T cells isolated from PBMCs. The rearrangement links TRBV7-9 to TRBJ1-2; tentatively, D is TRBD1 (6 bases). This TCR was recovered from a human donor in good health. CDR3 bases: TGTGCCAGCAGCTCGATATACAGGGATGGCTACACCTTC. Protein sequence: CASSSIYRDGYTF.